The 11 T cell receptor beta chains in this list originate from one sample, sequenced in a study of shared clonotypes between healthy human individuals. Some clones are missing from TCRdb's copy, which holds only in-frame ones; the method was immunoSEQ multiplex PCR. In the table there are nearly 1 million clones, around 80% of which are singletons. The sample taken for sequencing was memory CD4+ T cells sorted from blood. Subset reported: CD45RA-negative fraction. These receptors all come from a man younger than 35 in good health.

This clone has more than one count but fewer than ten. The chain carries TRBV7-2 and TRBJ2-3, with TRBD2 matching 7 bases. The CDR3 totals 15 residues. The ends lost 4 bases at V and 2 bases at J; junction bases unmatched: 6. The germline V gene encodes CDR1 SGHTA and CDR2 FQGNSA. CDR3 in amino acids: CASSSPAGNTDTQYF. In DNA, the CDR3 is TGTGCCAGCAGCTCGCCAGCGGGGAACACAGATACGCAGTATTTT.

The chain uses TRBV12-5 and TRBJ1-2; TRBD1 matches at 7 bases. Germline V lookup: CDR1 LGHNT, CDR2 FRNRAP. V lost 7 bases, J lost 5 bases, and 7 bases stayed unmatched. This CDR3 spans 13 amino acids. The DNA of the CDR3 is TGTGCTAGTGCCGGGACAGACAATTATGGCTACACCTTC. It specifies CASAGTDNYGYTF.

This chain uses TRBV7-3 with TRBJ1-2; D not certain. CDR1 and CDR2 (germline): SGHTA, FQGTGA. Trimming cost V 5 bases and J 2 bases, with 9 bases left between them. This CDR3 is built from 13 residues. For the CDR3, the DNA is TGTGCCAGCAGCCCAGATGTGAACTATGGCTACACCTTC. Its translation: CASSPDVNYGYTF.

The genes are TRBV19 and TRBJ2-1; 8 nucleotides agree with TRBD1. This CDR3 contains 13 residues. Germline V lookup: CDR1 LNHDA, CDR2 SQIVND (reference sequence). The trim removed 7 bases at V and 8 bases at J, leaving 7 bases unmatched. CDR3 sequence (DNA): TGTGCCAGTAACGTCCAGGGGGCCTATGAGCAGTTCTTC. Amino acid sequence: CASNVQGAYEQFF.

CDR3 region: CASSVTGTGLVNEQFF. CDR3 nucleotide sequence: TGTGCCAGCAGCGTCACCGGGACAGGGCTAGTGAATGAGCAGTTCTTC. The chain links TRBV7-6 to TRBJ2-1; 9 positions match TRBD1. CDR1 is SGHVS, CDR2 FNYEAQ, per germline. The V segment lost 5 bases and the J segment 7 bases; nucleotides outside the gene matches: 12. CDR3 size: 16 residues.

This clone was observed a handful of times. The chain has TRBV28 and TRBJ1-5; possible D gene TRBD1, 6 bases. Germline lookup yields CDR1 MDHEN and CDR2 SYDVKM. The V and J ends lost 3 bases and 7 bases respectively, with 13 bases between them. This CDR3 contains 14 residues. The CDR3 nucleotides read TGTGCCAGCAGTTTGTTTTTGGGGGCCCAGCCCCAGCATTTT. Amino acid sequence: CASSLFLGAQPQHF.

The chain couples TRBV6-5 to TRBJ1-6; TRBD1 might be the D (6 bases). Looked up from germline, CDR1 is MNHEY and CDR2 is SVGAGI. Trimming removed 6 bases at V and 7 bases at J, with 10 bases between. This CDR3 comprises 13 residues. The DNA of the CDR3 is TGTGCCAGCAGCTTACAGGGCAATTCACCCCTCCACTTT. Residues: CASSLQGNSPLHF.

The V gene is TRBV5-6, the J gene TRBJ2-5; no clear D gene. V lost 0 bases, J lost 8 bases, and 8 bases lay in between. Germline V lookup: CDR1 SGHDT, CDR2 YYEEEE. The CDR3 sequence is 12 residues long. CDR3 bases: TGTGCCAGCAGCTTGGATCCGGAAACCCAGTACTTC. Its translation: CASSLDPETQYF.

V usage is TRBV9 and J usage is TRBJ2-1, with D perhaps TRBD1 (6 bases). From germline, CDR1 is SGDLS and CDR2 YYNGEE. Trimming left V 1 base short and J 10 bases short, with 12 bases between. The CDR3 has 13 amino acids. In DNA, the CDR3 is TGTGCCAGCAGCGTACGGACAGAGTTCGAGCAGTTCTTC. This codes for CASSVRTEFEQFF.

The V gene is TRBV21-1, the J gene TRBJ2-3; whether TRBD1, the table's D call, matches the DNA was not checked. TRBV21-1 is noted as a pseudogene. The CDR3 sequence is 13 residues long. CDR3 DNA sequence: TGTGCCAGCAGCTCAGGGATGGCAGATACGCAGTATTTT. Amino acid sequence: CASSSGMADTQYF.

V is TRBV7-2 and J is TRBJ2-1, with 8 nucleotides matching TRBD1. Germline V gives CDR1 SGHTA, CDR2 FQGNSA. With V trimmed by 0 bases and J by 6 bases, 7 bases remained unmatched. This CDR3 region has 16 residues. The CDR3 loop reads CASSLARTGSGNEQFF. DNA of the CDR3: TGTGCCAGCAGCTTAGCCAGGACAGGGTCGGGCAATGAGCAGTTCTTC. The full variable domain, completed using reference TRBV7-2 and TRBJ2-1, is GAGVSQSPSNKVTEKGKDVELRCDPISGHTALYWYRQSLGQGLEFLIYFQGNSAPDKSGLPSDRFSAERTGGSVSTLTIQRTQQEDSAVYLCASSLARTGSGNEQFFGPGTRLTVL.